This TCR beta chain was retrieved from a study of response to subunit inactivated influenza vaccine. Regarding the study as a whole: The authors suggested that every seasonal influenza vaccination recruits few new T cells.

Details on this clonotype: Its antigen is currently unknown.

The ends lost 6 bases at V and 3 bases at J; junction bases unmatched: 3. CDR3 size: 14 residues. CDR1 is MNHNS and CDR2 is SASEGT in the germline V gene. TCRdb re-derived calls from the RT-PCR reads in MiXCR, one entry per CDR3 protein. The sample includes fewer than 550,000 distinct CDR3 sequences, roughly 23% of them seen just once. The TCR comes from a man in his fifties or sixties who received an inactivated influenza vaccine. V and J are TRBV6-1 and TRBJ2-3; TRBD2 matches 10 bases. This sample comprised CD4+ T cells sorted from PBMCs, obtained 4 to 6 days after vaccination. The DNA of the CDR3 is TGTGCCAGCAGGTCACTAGCGGGGACAGATACGCAGTATTTT. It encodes CASRSLAGTDTQYF.